These 26 T cell receptor beta chains share one sample of origin, sequenced in a study of blood T cell repertoires in COVID-19. The assay was immunoSEQ multiplex PCR, and TCRdb's table has in-frame clones only and misses some. The data show hundreds of thousands of clones, 70% to 90% seen once. The specimen sequenced was peripheral blood. The receptors here all came from an elderly man with acute or convalescent COVID-19.

CDR3 in DNA: TGTGCCAGCAGGTATCCAGGGGGTTTGAACACTGAAGCTTTCTTT. Translating it yields CASRYPGGLNTEAFF. The chain combines TRBV6-6 with TRBJ1-1; TRBD1 matches at 7 bases. This CDR3 spans 15 amino acids. Germline-derived CDR1 and CDR2 are MNHNY and SVGAGI (reference sequence). Germline trimming cut 6 bases from V and 0 bases from J; bases unmatched to any gene: 7.

The chain links TRBV11-3 to TRBJ1-3; a weak D match, TRBD1 (6 bases). V was pared by 5 bases and J by 8 bases, with 19 bases between. The CDR3 runs 15 residues. CDR1 is SGHNT and CDR2 is YENEEA in the germline V gene. The CDR3 loop is CASSKGHYGVDTIYF. The DNA for the CDR3 is TGTGCCAGCAGCAAGGGACACTACGGCGTGGACACCATATATTTT.

The genes are TRBV16 and TRBJ2-5; 8 nucleotides agree with TRBD1. Trimming took 4 bases from V and 5 from J; bases not matched to a gene: 6. The CDR3 is 14 residues long. Germline V gene lookup returns CDR1 KGHSY and CDR2 FQNENV. The CDR3 DNA reads TGTGCCAGCAGCCGGACAGGGCACGCGGAGACCCAGTACTTC. It codes for CASSRTGHAETQYF.

This chain uses TRBV27 with TRBJ2-1; the match to TRBD1 covers 9 bases. Germline trimming cut 5 bases from V and 7 bases from J; bases unmatched to any gene: 15. CDR3 length: 17 residues. CDR1 is MNHEY, CDR2 SMNVEV, per germline (reference sequence). The CDR3 nucleotides read TGTGCCAGCAGTGTAACCGGGACAGGGACGATCATTAATGAGCAGTTCTTC. Translated, it gives CASSVTGTGTIINEQFF.

The genes are TRBV6-5 and TRBJ2-2; 7 bases map to TRBD2. Germline lookup yields CDR1 MNHEY and CDR2 SVGAGI. With V trimmed by 7 bases and J by 0 bases, 5 bases remained unmatched. This CDR3 is built from 15 residues. The DNA for the CDR3 is TGTGCCAGCACCCCGGGGGGAACGAACACCGGGGAGCTGTTTTTT. Protein product: CASTPGGTNTGELFF.

The chain links TRBV7-2 to TRBJ1-2, with TRBD1 matching 7 bases. The V segment lost 5 bases and the J segment 2 bases; nucleotides outside the gene matches: 8. The CDR3 runs 15 residues. Per the germline V gene, CDR1 is SGHTA and CDR2 is FQGNSA. The CDR3 nucleotides read TGTGCCAGCAGCAATAGCCCCAGGGGGAACTATGGCTACACCTTC. Translated: CASSNSPRGNYGYTF.

This clone was seen only a few times. The chain's CDR3 is CASSLRGAAYGYTF. The CDR3 DNA reads as TGCGCCAGCAGCTTGCGGGGGGCGGCTTATGGCTACACCTTC. The chain links TRBV5-1 to TRBJ1-2; tentatively, D is TRBD1 (6 bases). The germline V and J ends were trimmed by 1 base and 5 bases, with 12 bases remaining between them. The CDR3 loop spans 14 amino acids. Germline V gene data show CDR1 as SGHRS and CDR2 as YFSETQ.

V is TRBV7-6 and J is TRBJ2-6; 9 nucleotides line up with TRBD1. This CDR3 is built from 17 residues. Germline lookup yields CDR1 SGHVS and CDR2 FNYEAQ. V gave up 5 bases and J gave up 2 bases; unmatched junction bases: 7. The CDR3: CASSNTGGAAGANVLTF. The CDR3, as DNA: TGTGCCAGCAGCAACACAGGGGGCGCGGCTGGGGCCAACGTCCTGACTTTC. The whole variable domain, remainder taken from reference TRBV7-6 and TRBJ2-6, is GAGVSQSPRYKVTKRGQDVALRCDPISGHVSLYWYRQALGQGPEFLTYFNYEAQQDKSGLPNDRFSAERPEGSISTLTIQRTEQRDSAMYRCASSNTGGAAGANVLTFGAGSRLTVL.

V is TRBV16 and J is TRBJ1-4, with 7 bases that match TRBD1. Germline lookup yields CDR1 KGHSY and CDR2 FQNENV. The CDR3 runs 17 residues. V lost 4 bases, J lost 5 bases, and 13 bases stayed unmatched. CDR3 residues: CASSRTGGQASNEKLFF. The CDR3 region has the DNA TGTGCCAGCAGCCGCACCGGCGGACAGGCCTCAAATGAAAAACTGTTTTTT.

The chain is built from TRBV7-2 and TRBJ2-2; 7 nucleotides line up with TRBD1. Germline V CDR1 and CDR2: SGHTA, FQGNSA. The CDR3 loop spans 14 amino acids. The V and J ends lost 4 bases and 7 bases, in that order; junction bases with no gene match: 6. The CDR3 nucleotides are TGTGCCAGCAGCTCACAGGGGAGTGGCGGGGAGCTGTTTTTT. Translation gives CASSSQGSGGELFF.

The chain joins TRBV6-6 to TRBJ1-4; maybe TRBD1 (6 bases). The CDR3 length is 14 residues. Germline CDR1 reads MNHNY; CDR2 reads SVGAGI (reference sequence). V was pared by 5 bases and J by 0 bases, with 7 bases between. In nucleotides, the CDR3 is TGTGCCAGCAGTAAGGGGGCAACTAATGAAAAACTGTTTTTT. The encoded protein is CASSKGATNEKLFF.

V gene TRBV5-1 combines with J gene TRBJ1-1, with a weak D call TRBD1 (6 bases). The CDR3 has 14 amino acids. CDR1 and CDR2 (germline): SGHRS, YFSETQ. The germline V and J ends were trimmed by 6 bases and 2 bases, with 14 bases remaining between them. The CDR3 is CASTPGQLNTEAFF. CDR3 coding DNA: TGCGCCAGCACCCCGGGACAACTAAACACTGAAGCTTTCTTT.

This clone was detected a few times. The V gene is TRBV4-3, the J gene TRBJ2-1; TRBD2 matches 11 bases. The CDR3 covers 17 residues. J gave up 9 bases and V 1 base, and 11 bases lay outside the gene matches. Germline CDR1 reads LGHNA; CDR2 reads YSLEER. Here the CDR3 DNA reads TGCGCCAGCAGCCAAGGGACTAGCGGGTCTACGGTCGCTGAGCAGTTCTTC. Amino acid sequence: CASSQGTSGSTVAEQFF.

This rearrangement joins TRBV2 to TRBJ1-2; 8 nucleotides agree with TRBD1. Germline CDR1 is SNHLY and CDR2 is FYNNEI. The CDR3 runs to 15 residues. The J segment lost 4 bases and the V segment lost 6 bases, leaving 10 bases of the junction unmatched. DNA of the CDR3: TGTGCCAGCAGCGCCTACAGGGGGGGGATCTATGGCTACACCTTC. Translating gives CASSAYRGGIYGYTF.

The sample holds one count of this clone. The rearrangement joins TRBV11-3 to TRBJ2-7, with D tentatively TRBD2 (5 bases). The CDR3 runs 16 residues. Trimming left V 1 base short and J 2 bases short, with 15 bases between. The germline CDR1 and CDR2 sequences are SGHNT and YENEEA. The CDR3 spells CASSLADVGRPYEQYF. CDR3 sequence (DNA): TGTGCCAGCAGCTTAGCGGATGTTGGGAGACCCTACGAGCAGTACTTC.

J is TRBJ2-4 and V is TRBV19, with 8 bases that match TRBD2. Germline V gene sequence: CDR1 LNHDA, CDR2 SQIVND (reference sequence). The CDR3 is 15 residues long. V lost 0 bases, J lost 6 bases, and 4 bases stayed unmatched. The CDR3: CASSIDGGVGNIQYF. CDR3 bases: TGTGCCAGTAGTATAGACGGGGGGGTCGGAAACATTCAGTACTTC.

This rearrangement joins TRBV5-1 to TRBJ2-2; maybe TRBD1 (5 bases). Trimming removed 7 bases from V and 1 base from J, with 17 bases in between. The CDR3 has 16 residues. The germline V gene encodes CDR1 SGHRS and CDR2 YFSETQ. In DNA, the CDR3 is TGCGCCAGCCAACGGACATCTGGAGTGAACACCGGGGAGCTGTTTTTT. This sequence encodes CASQRTSGVNTGELFF.

The rearrangement joins TRBV29-1 to TRBJ1-2; maybe TRBD1 (5 bases). Per germline, CDR1 SQVTM and CDR2 ANQGSEA. The CDR3 contains 14 residues. V was trimmed by 1 base and J by 6 bases, leaving 15 bases between them. The CDR3 protein is CSVEAPYGGDGYTF. The CDR3 nucleotides read TGCAGCGTTGAAGCTCCTTACGGGGGGGATGGCTACACCTTC.

The chain has TRBV12-2 and TRBJ2-1; no DNA check was done on the table's D call, TRBD2. TRBV12-2 is a listed pseudogene. The CDR3 loop spans 18 amino acids. For the CDR3, the DNA is TGTGCAAGTCGCTTAGAAGGATTAGCGGGTAGTACCTACAATGAGCAGTTCTTC. As protein: CASRLEGLAGSTYNEQFF.

The chain couples TRBV5-4 to TRBJ2-1, with 7 bases matching TRBD2. V lost 4 bases and J lost 7; bases outside the gene matches: 14. The CDR3 has 16 amino acids. Germline lookup yields CDR1 SGHNT and CDR2 YYREEE (reference sequence). The CDR3 region is CASSPGLVNRQNEQFF. The CDR3 DNA reads TGTGCCAGCAGCCCTGGACTAGTCAACCGACAGAATGAGCAGTTCTTC.

This chain joins TRBV6-5 and TRBJ2-5; 7 nucleotides align to TRBD1. The CDR3 is 15 amino acids. Germline V gives CDR1 MNHEY, CDR2 SVGAGI. Unmatched junction bases numbered 4, after V lost 2 bases and J lost 1 base. The CDR3 coding sequence is TGTGCCAGCAGTTACCAAAGGACAGGCCAAGAGACCCAGTACTTC. It is translated as CASSYQRTGQETQYF.

The V and J genes are TRBV29-1 and TRBJ2-1; the match to TRBD2 covers 7 bases. This CDR3 has 14 amino acids. Germline-derived CDR1 and CDR2 are SQVTM and ANQGSEA. Trimming cost V 4 bases and J 2 bases; bases outside gene matches: 5. For the CDR3, the DNA is TGCAGCGTTGGGATAAGCGGGACCTACAATGAGCAGTTCTTC. Amino acids: CSVGISGTYNEQFF.

The V gene is TRBV19, the J gene TRBJ1-4; TRBD1 might be the D (5 bases). Germline V gene sequence: CDR1 LNHDA, CDR2 SQIVND (reference sequence). The CDR3 has 14 amino acids. Trimming pared 6 bases from V and 7 bases from J, leaving 15 bases between. The CDR3 is CASRSWGEGEKLFF. CDR3 DNA sequence: TGTGCCAGTAGATCGTGGGGCGAAGGTGAAAAACTGTTTTTT.

The gene calls are TRBV4-3 and TRBJ1-2, with D maybe TRBD1 (6 bases). Germline V CDR1 and CDR2: LGHNA, YSLEER. The CDR3 runs 15 residues. V shed 0 bases and J shed 3 bases, with 11 bases lying between them. CDR3 nucleotide sequence: TGCGCCAGCAGCCAAGAAAGGGGGTTAGACTATGGCTACACCTTC. Its translation: CASSQERGLDYGYTF.

The chain couples TRBV7-2 to TRBJ2-1; 13 positions match TRBD2. Germline CDR1 and CDR2: SGHTA and FQGNSA. The CDR3 runs 17 residues. Unmatched junction bases numbered 6, after V lost 5 bases and J lost 2 bases. In nucleotides, the CDR3 is TGTGCCAGCAGCACCCGACTAGCGGGGGGACCCTACAATGAGCAGTTCTTC. Translation: CASSTRLAGGPYNEQFF.

V is TRBV9 and J is TRBJ1-6; TRBD1 is a possible D gene (6 bases). The germline CDR1 and CDR2 sequences are SGDLS and YYNGEE. V was cut by 0 bases and J by 6 bases, with 10 bases left in between. The CDR3 contains 15 residues. CDR3 loop: CASSVDRVANSPLHF. CDR3 DNA: TGTGCCAGCAGCGTAGACAGGGTAGCTAATTCACCCCTCCACTTT.